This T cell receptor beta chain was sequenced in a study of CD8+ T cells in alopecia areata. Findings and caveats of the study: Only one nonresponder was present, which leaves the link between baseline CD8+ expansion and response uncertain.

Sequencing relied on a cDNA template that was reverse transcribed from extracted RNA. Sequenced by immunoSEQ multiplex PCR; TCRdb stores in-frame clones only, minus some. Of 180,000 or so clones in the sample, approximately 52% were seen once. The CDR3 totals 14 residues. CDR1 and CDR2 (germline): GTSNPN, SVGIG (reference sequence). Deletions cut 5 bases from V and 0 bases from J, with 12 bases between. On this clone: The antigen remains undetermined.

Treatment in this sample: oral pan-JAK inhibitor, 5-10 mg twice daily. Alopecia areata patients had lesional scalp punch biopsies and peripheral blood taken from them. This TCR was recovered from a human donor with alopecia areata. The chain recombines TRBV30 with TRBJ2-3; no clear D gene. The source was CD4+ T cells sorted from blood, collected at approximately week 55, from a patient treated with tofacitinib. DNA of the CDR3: TGTGCCTGGTCCTTCACCGGGAGCACAGATACGCAGTATTTT. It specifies CAWSFTGSTDTQYF.